These 3 T cell receptor beta chains came from one sample sequenced in a study of Tregs in tolerant kidney transplant recipients. The data were produced by immunoSEQ multiplex PCR, yet TCRdb's version contains in-frame clones alone and is incomplete. Among 120,000 or so clones, about 91% were seen once, and the ten largest hold around 0.58%. Source material: CD4+ T cells from blood. The receptors shown here come from a human donor in good health.

Details on this clone: The sample holds other DNA sequences that translate to the same CDR3. This chain uses TRBV18 with TRBJ2-7; D possibly corresponds to TRBD2 (6 bases). The length of the CDR3 is 13 residues. The V and J ends lost 3 bases and 0 bases respectively, with 6 bases between them. In germline, CDR1 is KGHSH, CDR2 LQKENI. DNA of the CDR3: TGTGCCAGCTCACCGACTAGCTCCTACGAGCAGTACTTC. Protein: CASSPTSSYEQYF.

The J gene is TRBJ2-3, the V gene TRBV18; maybe TRBD1 (6 bases). Germline V lookup: CDR1 KGHSH, CDR2 LQKENI. The CDR3 extends over 17 amino acids. Trimming took off 3 bases at V and 1 base at J, with 17 bases between the two ends. This CDR3 reads CASSPPGVKGGTDTQYF. The CDR3 DNA reads TGTGCCAGCTCACCCCCAGGGGTAAAAGGGGGCACAGATACGCAGTATTTT.

The V gene is TRBV5-1, the J gene TRBJ1-1; D is uncertain. Germline V gives CDR1 SGHRS, CDR2 YFSETQ. The ends were cut back, 5 bases at V and 0 bases at J, with 11 bases in the middle. The CDR3 loop spans 14 amino acids. CDR3 region: CASSKDRMNTEAFF. Written as DNA, the CDR3 is TGCGCCAGCAGTAAGGATCGGATGAACACTGAAGCTTTCTTT.